One T cell receptor (beta chain) is described in this entry. Its specificity is not known. This entry is derived from a study of T cell responses to AZD1222 COVID-19 vaccine. Notes on the study in general: Distributed over spike, vaccine-associated CD4 TCRs predominated at 160-218 and 743-854. The sample set comprised mostly white British donors with more females, and clonal diversity was possibly underestimated.

The CDR3 is 14 residues long. The germline V gene has CDR1 SQVTM and CDR2 ANQGSEA. The ends were cut back, 4 bases at V and 3 bases at J, with 13 bases in the middle. The assay was immunoSEQ multiplex PCR, and TCRdb's table has in-frame clones only and misses some. The table has 100,000 or so clones, nearly 90% seen once; the top ten hold around 3.2%. The chain carries TRBV29-1 and TRBJ2-1, with a possible D match to TRBD1 (5 bases). Material: peripheral blood, obtained on day 0 of AZD1222 vaccination. This TCR derives from an adult in good health. DNA of the CDR3: TGCAGCGTTGGAAGCAGACAGCTCTACAATGAGCAGTTCTTC. Amino acids: CSVGSRQLYNEQFF.